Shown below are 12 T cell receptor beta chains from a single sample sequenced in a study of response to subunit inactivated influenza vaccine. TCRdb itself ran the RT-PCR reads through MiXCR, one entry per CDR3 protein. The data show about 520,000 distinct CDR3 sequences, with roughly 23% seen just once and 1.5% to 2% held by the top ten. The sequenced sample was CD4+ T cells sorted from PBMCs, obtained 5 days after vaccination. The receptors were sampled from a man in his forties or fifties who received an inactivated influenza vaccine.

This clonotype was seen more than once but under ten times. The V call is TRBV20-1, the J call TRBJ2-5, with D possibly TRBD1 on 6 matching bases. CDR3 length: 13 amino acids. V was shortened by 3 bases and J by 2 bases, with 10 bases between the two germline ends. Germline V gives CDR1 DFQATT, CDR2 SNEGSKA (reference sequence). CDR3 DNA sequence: TGCAGTGCTAGTAGGACAGCTCAAGAGACCCAGTACTTC. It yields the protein CSASRTAQETQYF.

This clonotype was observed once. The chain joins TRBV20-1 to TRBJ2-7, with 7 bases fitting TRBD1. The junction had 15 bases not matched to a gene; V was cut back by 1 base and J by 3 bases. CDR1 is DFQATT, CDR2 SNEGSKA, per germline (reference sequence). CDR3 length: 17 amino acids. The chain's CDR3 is CSARGVEPGQWVYEQYF. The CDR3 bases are TGCAGTGCTAGAGGGGTGGAACCGGGACAGTGGGTCTACGAGCAGTACTTC.

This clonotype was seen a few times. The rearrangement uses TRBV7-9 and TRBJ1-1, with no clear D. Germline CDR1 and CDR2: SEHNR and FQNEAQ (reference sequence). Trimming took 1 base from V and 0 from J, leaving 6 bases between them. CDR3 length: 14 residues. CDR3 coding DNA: TGTGCCAGCAGCTTAGGGGCGATGAACACTGAAGCTTTCTTT. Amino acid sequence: CASSLGAMNTEAFF. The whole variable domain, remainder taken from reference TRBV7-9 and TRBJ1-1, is DTGVSQNPRHKITKRGQNVTFRCDPISEHNRLYWYRQTLGQGPEFLTYFQNEAQLEKSRLLSDRFSAERPKGSFSTLEIQRTEQGDSAMYLCASSLGAMNTEAFFGQGTRLTVV.

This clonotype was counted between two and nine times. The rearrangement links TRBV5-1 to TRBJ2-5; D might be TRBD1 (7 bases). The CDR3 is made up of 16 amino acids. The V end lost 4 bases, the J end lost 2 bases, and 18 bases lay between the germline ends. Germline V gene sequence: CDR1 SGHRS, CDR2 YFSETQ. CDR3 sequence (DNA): TGCGCCAGCAGCGCAGGTTGGCGGGGACAGCAAGAGACCCAGTACTTC. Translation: CASSAGWRGQQETQYF.

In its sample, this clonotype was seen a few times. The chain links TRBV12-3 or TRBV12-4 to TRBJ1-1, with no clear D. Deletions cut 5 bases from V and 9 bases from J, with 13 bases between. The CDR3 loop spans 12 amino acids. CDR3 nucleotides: TGTGCCAGCAGTCCCCCCGGGATACAAGCTTTCTTT. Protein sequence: CASSPPGIQAFF.

CDR3 amino acids: CASSLVSGENEQFF. In nucleotides, the CDR3 is TGTGCCAGCAGCTTAGTCTCCGGGGAAAATGAGCAGTTCTTC. The rearrangement links TRBV7-2 to TRBJ2-1; TRBD2 is a possible D gene (5 bases). Trimming removed 1 base at V and 7 bases at J, with 11 bases between. Germline CDR1 is SGHTA and CDR2 is FQGNSA. The CDR3 spans 14 residues.

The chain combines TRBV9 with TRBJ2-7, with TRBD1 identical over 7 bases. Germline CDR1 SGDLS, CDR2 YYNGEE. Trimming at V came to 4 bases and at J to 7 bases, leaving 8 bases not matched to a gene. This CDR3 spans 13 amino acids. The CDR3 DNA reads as TGTGCCAGCAGCTTCGGACAGGTCGGTGAGCAGTACTTC. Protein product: CASSFGQVGEQYF.

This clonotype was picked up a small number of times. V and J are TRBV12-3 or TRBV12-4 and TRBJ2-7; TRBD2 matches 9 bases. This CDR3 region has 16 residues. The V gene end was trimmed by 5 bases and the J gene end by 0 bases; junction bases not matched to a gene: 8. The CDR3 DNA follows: TGTGCCAGCAGTCTCGGACTAGCGAGTAGCTCCTACGAGCAGTACTTC. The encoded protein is CASSLGLASSSYEQYF.

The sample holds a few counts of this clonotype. The DNA for the CDR3 is TGTGCCAGCAGCTCAGCAGGGGAGGCTAACTATGGCTACACCTTC. It encodes CASSSAGEANYGYTF. The J gene is TRBJ1-2, the V gene TRBV5-4; D may be TRBD1 (6 bases). Per the germline V gene, CDR1 is SGHNT and CDR2 is YYREEE (reference sequence). The CDR3 consists of 15 residues. V was shortened by 3 bases and J by 0 bases, with 12 bases between the two germline ends.

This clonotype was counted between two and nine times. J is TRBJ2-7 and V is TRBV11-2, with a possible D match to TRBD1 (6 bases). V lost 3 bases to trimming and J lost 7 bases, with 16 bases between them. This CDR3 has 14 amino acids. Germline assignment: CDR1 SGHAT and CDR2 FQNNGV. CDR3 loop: CASSFSNRVGEQYF. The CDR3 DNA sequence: TGTGCCAGCAGCTTTAGTAACAGGGTGGGAGAGCAGTACTTC.

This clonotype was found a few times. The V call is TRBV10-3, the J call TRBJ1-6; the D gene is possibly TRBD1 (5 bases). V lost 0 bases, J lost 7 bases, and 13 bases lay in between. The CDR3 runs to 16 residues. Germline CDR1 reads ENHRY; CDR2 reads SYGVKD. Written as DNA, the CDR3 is TGTGCCATCAGTGAGTCAGCAGGGACCTTAAATTCACCCCTCCACTTT. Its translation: CAISESAGTLNSPLHF.

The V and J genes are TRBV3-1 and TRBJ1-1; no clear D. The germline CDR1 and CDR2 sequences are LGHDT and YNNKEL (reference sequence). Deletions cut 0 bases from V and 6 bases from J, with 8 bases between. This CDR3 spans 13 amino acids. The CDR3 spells CASSQDLRAEAFF. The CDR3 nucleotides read TGTGCCAGCAGCCAAGATCTGAGAGCTGAAGCTTTCTTT.